The 20 T cell receptor beta chains presented below share a single source sample, sequenced in a study of T cell responses to AZD1222 COVID-19 vaccine. Here immunoSEQ multiplex PCR was the method, and the copy in TCRdb shows in-frame clones only, minus some. The table has 60,000 to 75,000 clones, roughly 82% seen once. The specimen comprised peripheral blood, sampled on day 0 of AZD1222 vaccination. These receptors were obtained from an adult in good health.

V gene TRBV5-5 combines with J gene TRBJ2-5, with TRBD1 matching 9 bases. Trimming at V came to 7 bases and at J to 0 bases, leaving 4 bases not matched to a gene. The CDR3 extends over 14 amino acids. CDR1 SGHKS and CDR2 YYEKEE come from the germline V gene (reference sequence). The CDR3 DNA reads TGTGCCAGCTCCCGGACAGGGGACCAAGAGACCCAGTACTTC. As protein: CASSRTGDQETQYF.

The chain has TRBV2 and TRBJ2-2, with 10 bases matching TRBD2. This CDR3 has 17 amino acids. With V trimmed by 2 bases and J by 2 bases, 5 bases remained unmatched. Germline-derived CDR1 and CDR2 are SNHLY and FYNNEI. As DNA, the CDR3 is TGTGCCAGCAGTGAAAATAGCGGGAGGTTCAACACCGGGGAGCTGTTTTTT. It is translated as CASSENSGRFNTGELFF.

The V call is TRBV21-1, the J call TRBJ2-7; the table gives TRBD1 as D, unverified against the DNA. TRBV21-1 represents a pseudogene. The CDR3 covers 16 residues. CDR3 bases: TGTGCCAGCAGCAAATTGGGACAGGGCCCGGCCTACGAGCAGTACTTC. The encoded protein is CASSKLGQGPAYEQYF.

There are a few counts of this clone. This sequence joins TRBV27 and TRBJ1-2; D perhaps matches TRBD1 (6 bases). CDR3 length: 14 residues. The V end lost 5 bases, the J end lost 5 bases, and 15 bases lay between the germline ends. The V gene's germline CDR1 is MNHEY and CDR2 SMNVEV (reference sequence). The CDR3 is CASSPDSLTYGYTF. In DNA, the CDR3 is TGTGCCAGCAGTCCGGACAGCCTTACTTATGGCTACACCTTC.

This chain joins TRBV5-6 and TRBJ2-7; 7 nucleotides line up with TRBD1. Unmatched junction bases numbered 1, after V lost 1 base and J lost 6 bases. Germline lookup yields CDR1 SGHDT and CDR2 YYEEEE. This CDR3 contains 12 residues. The CDR3 region has the DNA TGTGCCAGCAGCTTGAAGGGGGCCGAGCAGTACTTC. The encoded protein is CASSLKGAEQYF.

This clone has only a few counts. The genes are TRBV7-9 and TRBJ1-5; D uncertain. The CDR3 length is 12 residues. Germline lookup yields CDR1 SEHNR and CDR2 FQNEAQ (reference sequence). The germline V and J ends were trimmed by 5 bases and 6 bases, with 8 bases remaining between them. The CDR3 coding sequence is TGTGCCAGCAGCCTCCCCGGTCAGCCCCAGCATTTT. This codes for CASSLPGQPQHF.

The V gene is TRBV24-1, the J gene TRBJ2-7, with D hard to call. With 0 bases removed from V and 6 bases from J, the gap between germline ends came to 5 bases. CDR3 size: 12 residues. Per the germline V gene, CDR1 is KGHDR and CDR2 is SFDVKD. CDR3 nucleotides: TGTGCCACCAGTGATTTGGGGCTCGAGCAGTACTTC. This sequence encodes CATSDLGLEQYF.

The rearrangement joins TRBV5-4 to TRBJ1-2; 7 bases agree with TRBD1. The trim removed 4 bases at V and 10 bases at J, leaving 10 bases unmatched. The V gene's germline CDR1 is SGHNT and CDR2 YYREEE (reference sequence). The CDR3 runs to 13 residues. CDR3 in DNA: TGTGCCAGCAGCCGAGACAGGGTAGCTGACTACACCTTC. Protein product: CASSRDRVADYTF.

In DNA form, the CDR3 reads TGTGCCAGCAGTTCATCTGGGGTCCGGGCTTTCTTT. Amino acid sequence: CASSSSGVRAFF. This chain uses TRBV6-5 with TRBJ1-1, with D unresolved. From germline, CDR1 is MNHEY and CDR2 SVGAGI. The V gene lost 4 bases and the J gene lost 11 bases, with 14 bases spanning the gap. CDR3 length equals 12 residues.

The rearrangement uses TRBV27 and TRBJ2-2, with D perhaps given as TRBD1 or TRBD2 (6 bases each). The CDR3 is 16 residues long. The ends were cut back, 2 bases at V and 5 bases at J, with 15 bases in the middle. Germline CDR1 is MNHEY and CDR2 is SMNVEV (reference sequence). Here the CDR3 reads CASSLIGGRGTGELFF. CDR3 coding DNA: TGTGCCAGCAGTTTAATCGGGGGCCGGGGGACCGGGGAGCTGTTTTTT.

The CDR3 spells CASSLRPSRGGTAFF. The CDR3 bases are TGTGCCAGCAGCTTACGCCCCTCCAGGGGCGGAACGGCTTTCTTT. The J gene is TRBJ1-1, the V gene TRBV5-8, with D maybe TRBD1 (6 bases). The V gene lost 2 bases and the J gene lost 11 bases, with 22 bases spanning the gap. Germline V gene data show CDR1 as SGHTS and CDR2 as YDEGEE. The length of the CDR3 is 15 residues.

The V gene is TRBV4-2, the J gene TRBJ1-4, with D tentatively TRBD1 (5 bases). The CDR3 contains 16 residues. Germline V lookup: CDR1 LGHNA, CDR2 YNFKEQ. Trimming shortened V by 0 bases and J by 7 bases, and 15 bases separated the two germline ends. In nucleotides, the CDR3 is TGTGCCAGCAGCCAAGATCGTTGGGGGAAGGGTGAAAAACTGTTTTTT. Translation: CASSQDRWGKGEKLFF.

The chain carries TRBV13 and TRBJ2-7, with TRBD1 matching over 7 bases. CDR3 length equals 15 residues. J lost 7 bases, V lost 5 bases, and 14 bases had no gene match. CDR1 and CDR2 (germline): PRHDT, FYEKMQ (reference sequence). The chain's CDR3 is CASSTRDSYLGEQYF. The CDR3 coding sequence is TGTGCCAGCAGCACACGGGACAGCTATCTGGGAGAGCAGTACTTC.

The chain has TRBV5-1 and TRBJ1-3; perhaps TRBD1 as D (5 bases). Trimming removed 7 bases at V and 0 bases at J, with 14 bases between. This CDR3 comprises 15 residues. The germline gives CDR1 SGHRS, CDR2 YFSETQ. CDR3 loop: CASARTGDSGNTIYF. The CDR3 nucleotides read TGCGCCAGCGCCAGAACGGGGGACTCTGGAAACACCATATATTTT.

The chain recombines TRBV7-2 with TRBJ2-3, with D perhaps TRBD1 (5 bases). Germline CDR1 and CDR2: SGHTA and FQGNSA. Trimming stripped 2 bases from V and 2 bases from J, with 17 bases between. This CDR3 has 17 residues. CDR3 nucleotide sequence: TGTGCCAGCAGCTTACCAGTGTCGTCAGGGATCACAGATACGCAGTATTTT. It is translated as CASSLPVSSGITDTQYF.

V and J are TRBV11-2 and TRBJ1-1; tentatively, D is TRBD1 (6 bases). The CDR3 is 17 amino acids. Trimming stripped 4 bases from V and 0 bases from J, with 18 bases between. Germline loops: CDR1 SGHAT, CDR2 FQNNGV. CDR3 in amino acids: CASSSLSRTALNTEAFF. The CDR3 coding sequence is TGTGCCAGCAGCTCCCTATCCAGGACAGCCTTGAACACTGAAGCTTTCTTT. Together with reference TRBV11-2 and TRBJ1-1, the CDR3 gives the full variable domain: EAGVAQSPRYKIIEKRQSVAFWCNPISGHATLYWYQQILGQGPKLLIQFQNNGVVDDSQLPKDRFSAERLKGVDSTLKIQPAKLEDSAVYLCASSSLSRTALNTEAFFGQGTRLTVV.

The chain joins TRBV5-1 to TRBJ2-5; D is uncertain. Germline V lookup: CDR1 SGHRS, CDR2 YFSETQ. The CDR3 covers 13 residues. V was shortened by 1 base and J by 1 base, with 5 bases between the two germline ends. The CDR3 here is CASSLYSQETQYF. CDR3 nucleotide sequence: TGCGCCAGCAGCTTGTACAGCCAAGAGACCCAGTACTTC.

The chain joins TRBV3-1 (or the pseudogene TRBV3-2) to TRBJ2-1; TRBD2 matches 9 bases. Germline trimming cut 1 base from V and 1 base from J; bases unmatched to any gene: 8. This CDR3 spans 18 amino acids. Germline V CDR1 and CDR2: LGHDT, YNNKEL (reference sequence). The CDR3 DNA reads TGTGCCAGCAGCCAAGCGGGATTTAGCGGGAGTTCCTACAATGAGCAGTTCTTC. Its translation: CASSQAGFSGSSYNEQFF.

The rearrangement links TRBV18 to TRBJ1-2; tentative D call: TRBD1 (6 bases). CDR3 length equals 15 residues. The ends were cut back, 3 bases at V and 6 bases at J, with 17 bases in the middle. Germline V gene lookup returns CDR1 KGHSH and CDR2 LQKENI. CDR3 sequence: CASSPLNRAGDGYTF. In nucleotides, the CDR3 is TGTGCCAGCTCACCTCTTAACAGGGCTGGTGATGGCTACACCTTC.

The chain combines TRBV4-1 with TRBJ2-5, with 12 bases lining up with TRBD2. V was clipped by 4 bases and J by 5 bases; unmatched bases: 5. This CDR3 contains 15 residues. Per the germline V gene, CDR1 is MGHRA and CDR2 is YSYEKL. The CDR3 reads CASSRLAGVGETQYF. CDR3 in DNA: TGCGCCAGCAGCCGACTAGCGGGAGTCGGCGAGACCCAGTACTTC.